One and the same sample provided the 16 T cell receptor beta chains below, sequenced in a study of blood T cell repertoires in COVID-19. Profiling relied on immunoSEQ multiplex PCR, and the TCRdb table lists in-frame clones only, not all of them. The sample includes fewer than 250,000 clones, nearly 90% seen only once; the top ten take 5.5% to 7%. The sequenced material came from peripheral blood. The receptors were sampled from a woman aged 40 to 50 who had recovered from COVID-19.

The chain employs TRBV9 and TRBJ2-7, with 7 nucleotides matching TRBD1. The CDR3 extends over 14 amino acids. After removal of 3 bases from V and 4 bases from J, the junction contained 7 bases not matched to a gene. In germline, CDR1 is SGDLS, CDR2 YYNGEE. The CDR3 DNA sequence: TGTGCCAGCAGCGCGGGGACAGAAAAATACGAGCAGTACTTC. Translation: CASSAGTEKYEQYF.

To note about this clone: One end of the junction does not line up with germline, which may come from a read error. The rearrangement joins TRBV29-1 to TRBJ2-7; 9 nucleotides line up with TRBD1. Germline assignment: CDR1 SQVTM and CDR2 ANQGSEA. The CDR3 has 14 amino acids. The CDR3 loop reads CSAESGTGPYEQYF. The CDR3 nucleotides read TGCAGCGCTGAATCCGGGACAGGGCCCTACGAGCAGTACTTC.

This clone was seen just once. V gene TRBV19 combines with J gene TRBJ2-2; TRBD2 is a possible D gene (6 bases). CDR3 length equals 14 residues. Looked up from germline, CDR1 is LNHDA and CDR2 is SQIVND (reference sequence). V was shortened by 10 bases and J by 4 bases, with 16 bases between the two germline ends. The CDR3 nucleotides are TGTGCCACCGCGCGAGGAGGGGTCACCGGGGAGCTGTTTTTT. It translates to CATARGGVTGELFF.

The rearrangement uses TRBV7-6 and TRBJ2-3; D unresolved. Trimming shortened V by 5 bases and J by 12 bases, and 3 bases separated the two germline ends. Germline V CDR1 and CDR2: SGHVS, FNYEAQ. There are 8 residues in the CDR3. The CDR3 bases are TGTGCCAGCAGCCCTCAGTATTTT. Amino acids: CASSPQYF.

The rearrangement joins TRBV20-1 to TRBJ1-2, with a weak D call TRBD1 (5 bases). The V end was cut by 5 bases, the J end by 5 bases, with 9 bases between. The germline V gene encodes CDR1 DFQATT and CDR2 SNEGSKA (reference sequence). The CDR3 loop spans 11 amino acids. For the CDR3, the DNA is TGCAGTGCTGGACACGATTATGGCTACACCTTC. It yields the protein CSAGHDYGYTF.

The CDR3 DNA follows: TGCAGCGTTGAGGGGGGGAGAAAGGAGACCCAGTACTTC. Amino acid sequence: CSVEGGRKETQYF. V is TRBV29-1 and J is TRBJ2-5, with TRBD2 identical over 7 bases. CDR3 size: 13 residues. Germline V CDR1 and CDR2: SQVTM, ANQGSEA. V lost 3 bases and J lost 5; bases outside the gene matches: 6.

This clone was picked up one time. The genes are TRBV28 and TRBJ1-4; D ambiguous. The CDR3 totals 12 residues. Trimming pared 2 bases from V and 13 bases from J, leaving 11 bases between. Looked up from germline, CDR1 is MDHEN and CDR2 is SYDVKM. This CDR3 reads CASSLEERGLFF. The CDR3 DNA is TGTGCCAGCAGTTTAGAGGAGAGAGGACTGTTTTTT.

In DNA form, the CDR3 reads TGTGCCAGCAGTTTCCTCCTGGGACTAGCGGGAGAATACGAGCAGTACTTC. It encodes CASSFLLGLAGEYEQYF. This chain connects TRBV28 to TRBJ2-7, with 14 bases fitting TRBD2. Germline lookup yields CDR1 MDHEN and CDR2 SYDVKM. The V segment lost 3 bases and the J segment 4 bases; nucleotides outside the gene matches: 8. This CDR3 region has 17 residues.

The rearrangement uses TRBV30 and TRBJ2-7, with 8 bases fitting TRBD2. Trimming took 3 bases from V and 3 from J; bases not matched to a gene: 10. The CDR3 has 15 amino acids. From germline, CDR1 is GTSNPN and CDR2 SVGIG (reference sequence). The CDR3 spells CAWRKGSSGHYEQYF. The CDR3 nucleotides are TGTGCCTGGAGAAAAGGGTCTAGCGGGCACTACGAGCAGTACTTC. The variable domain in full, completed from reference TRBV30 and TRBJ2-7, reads SQTIHQWPATLVQPVGSPLSLECTVEGTSNPNLYWYRQAAGRGLQLLFYSVGIGQISSEVPQNLSASRPQDRQFILSSKKLLLSDSGFYLCAWRKGSSGHYEQYFGPGTRLTVT.

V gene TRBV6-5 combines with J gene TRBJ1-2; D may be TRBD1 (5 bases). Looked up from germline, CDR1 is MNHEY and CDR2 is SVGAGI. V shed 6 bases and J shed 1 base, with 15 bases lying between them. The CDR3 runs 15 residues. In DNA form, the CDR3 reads TGTGCCAGCAGACTCCCGGGGGGGGGTAACTATGGCTACACCTTC. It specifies CASRLPGGGNYGYTF.

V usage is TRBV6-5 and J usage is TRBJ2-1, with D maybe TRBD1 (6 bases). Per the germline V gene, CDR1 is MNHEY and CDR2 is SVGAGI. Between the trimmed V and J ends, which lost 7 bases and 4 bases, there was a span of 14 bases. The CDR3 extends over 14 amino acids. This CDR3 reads CASKIDGTYNEQFF. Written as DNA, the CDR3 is TGTGCCAGCAAAATCGACGGGACATACAATGAGCAGTTCTTC.

The CDR3 DNA reads TGTGCCAGCAGCCCTGAGGGTCGGGAGACCCAGTACTTC. Amino acid sequence: CASSPEGRETQYF. V usage is TRBV7-2 and J usage is TRBJ2-5, with D possibly matching TRBD2 (5 bases). Trimming stripped 5 bases from V and 5 bases from J, with 12 bases between. CDR3 length: 13 residues. Germline V CDR1 and CDR2: SGHTA, FQGNSA.

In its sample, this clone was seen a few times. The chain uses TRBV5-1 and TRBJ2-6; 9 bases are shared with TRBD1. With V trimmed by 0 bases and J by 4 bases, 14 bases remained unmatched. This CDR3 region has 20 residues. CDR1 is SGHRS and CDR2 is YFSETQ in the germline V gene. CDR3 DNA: TGCGCCAGCAGCTTGGGACGATCGTGGGACAGGGTAGGAGGGGCCAACGTCCTGACTTTC. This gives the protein CASSLGRSWDRVGGANVLTF.

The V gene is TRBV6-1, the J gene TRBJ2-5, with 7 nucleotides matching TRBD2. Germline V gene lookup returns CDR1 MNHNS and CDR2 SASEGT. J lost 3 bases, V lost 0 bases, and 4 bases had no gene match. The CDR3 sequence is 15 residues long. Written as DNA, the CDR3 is TGTGCCAGCAGTGAAGCGGCTAGCGGTAAAGAGACCCAGTACTTC. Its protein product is CASSEAASGKETQYF.

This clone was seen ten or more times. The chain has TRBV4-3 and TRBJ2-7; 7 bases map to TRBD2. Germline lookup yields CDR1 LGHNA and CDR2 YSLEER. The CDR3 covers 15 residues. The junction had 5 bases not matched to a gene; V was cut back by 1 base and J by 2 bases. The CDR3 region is CASSQGASGAYEQYF. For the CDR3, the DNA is TGCGCCAGCAGCCAAGGTGCTAGCGGAGCCTACGAGCAGTACTTC.

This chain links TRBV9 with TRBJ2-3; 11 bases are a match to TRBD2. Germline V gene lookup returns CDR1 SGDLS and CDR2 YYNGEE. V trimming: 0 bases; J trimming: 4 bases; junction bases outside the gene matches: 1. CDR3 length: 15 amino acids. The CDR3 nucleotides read TGTGCCAGCAGCGTAGTAGCGGGAGGGCCAGATACGCAGTATTTT. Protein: CASSVVAGGPDTQYF.